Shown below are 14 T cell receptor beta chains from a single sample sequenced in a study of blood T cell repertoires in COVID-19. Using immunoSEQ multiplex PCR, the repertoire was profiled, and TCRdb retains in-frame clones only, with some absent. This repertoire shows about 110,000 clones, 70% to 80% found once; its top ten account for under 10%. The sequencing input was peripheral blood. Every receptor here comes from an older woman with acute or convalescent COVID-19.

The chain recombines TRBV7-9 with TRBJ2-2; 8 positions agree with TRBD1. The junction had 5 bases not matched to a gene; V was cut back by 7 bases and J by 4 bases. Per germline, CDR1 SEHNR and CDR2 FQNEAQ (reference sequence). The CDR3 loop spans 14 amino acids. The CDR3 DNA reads TGTGCCAGCACCGTACAGGGGGGCACCGGGGAGCTGTTTTTT. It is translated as CASTVQGGTGELFF.

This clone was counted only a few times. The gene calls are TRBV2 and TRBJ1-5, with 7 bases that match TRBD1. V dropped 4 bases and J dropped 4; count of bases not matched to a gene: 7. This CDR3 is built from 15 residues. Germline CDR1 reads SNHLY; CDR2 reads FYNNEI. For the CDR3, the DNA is TGTGCCAGCAGTGGGACCCGACAGGGAAATCAGCCCCAGCATTTT. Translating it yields CASSGTRQGNQPQHF.

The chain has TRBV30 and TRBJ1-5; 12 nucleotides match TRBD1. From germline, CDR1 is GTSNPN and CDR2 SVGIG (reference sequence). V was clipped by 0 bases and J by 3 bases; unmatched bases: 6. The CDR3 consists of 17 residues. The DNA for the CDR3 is TGTGCCTGGAGTGTCGGGACAGGGGGCCCAAACAATCAGCCCCAGCATTTT. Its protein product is CAWSVGTGGPNNQPQHF.

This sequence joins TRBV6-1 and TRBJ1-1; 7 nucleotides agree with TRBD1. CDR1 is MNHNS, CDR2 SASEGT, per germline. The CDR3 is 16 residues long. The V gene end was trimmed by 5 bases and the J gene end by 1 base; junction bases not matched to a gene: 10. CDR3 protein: CASSQGRQGPNTEAFF. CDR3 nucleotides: TGTGCCAGCAGTCAAGGGCGACAGGGACCGAACACTGAAGCTTTCTTT.

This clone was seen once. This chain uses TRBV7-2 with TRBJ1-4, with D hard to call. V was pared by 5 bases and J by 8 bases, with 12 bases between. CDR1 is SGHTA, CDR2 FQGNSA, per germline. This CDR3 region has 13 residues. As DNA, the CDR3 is TGTGCCAGCAGCCGTTCCTCCGGGGAAAAACTGTTTTTT. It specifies CASSRSSGEKLFF.

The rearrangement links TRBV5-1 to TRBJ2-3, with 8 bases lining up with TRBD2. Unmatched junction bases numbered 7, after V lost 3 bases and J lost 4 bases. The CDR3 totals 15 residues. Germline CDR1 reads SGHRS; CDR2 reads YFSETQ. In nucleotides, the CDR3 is TGCGCCAGCAGCTCAGCCGGGGGGGTTGCAGATACGCAGTATTTT. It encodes CASSSAGGVADTQYF.

DNA of the CDR3: TGTGCCGTCCCGTATATAAGGGGGGGAATAAGGATCACTGAAGCTTTCTTT. It yields the protein CAVPYIRGGIRITEAFF. The chain has TRBV21-1 and TRBJ1-1. TRBV21-1 is noted as a pseudogene. This CDR3 contains 17 residues.

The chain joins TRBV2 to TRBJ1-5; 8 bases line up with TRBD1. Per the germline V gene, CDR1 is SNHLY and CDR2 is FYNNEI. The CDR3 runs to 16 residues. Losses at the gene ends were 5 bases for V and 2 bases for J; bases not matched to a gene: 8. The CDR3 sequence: CASSSTGGRGNQPQHF. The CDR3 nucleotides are TGTGCCAGCAGTTCCACAGGGGGAAGAGGCAATCAGCCCCAGCATTTT.

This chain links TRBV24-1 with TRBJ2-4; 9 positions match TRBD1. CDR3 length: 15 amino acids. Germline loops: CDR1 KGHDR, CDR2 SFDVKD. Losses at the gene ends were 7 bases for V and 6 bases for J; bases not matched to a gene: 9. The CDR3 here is CATSSITGGRNIQYF. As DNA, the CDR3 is TGTGCCACCAGCTCTATTACAGGGGGCAGAAACATTCAGTACTTC.

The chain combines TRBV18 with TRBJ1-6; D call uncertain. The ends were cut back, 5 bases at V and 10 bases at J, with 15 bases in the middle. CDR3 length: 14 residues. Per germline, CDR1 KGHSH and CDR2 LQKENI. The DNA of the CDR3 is TGTGCCAGCTCAGAGAGCTCGGGGAGATCACCCCTCCACTTT. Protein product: CASSESSGRSPLHF. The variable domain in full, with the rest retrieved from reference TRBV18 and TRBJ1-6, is NAGVMQNPRHLVRRRGQEARLRCSPMKGHSHVYWYRQLPEEGLKFMVYLQKENIIDESGMPKERFSAEFPKEGPSILRIQQVVRGDSAAYFCASSESSGRSPLHFGNGTRLTVT.

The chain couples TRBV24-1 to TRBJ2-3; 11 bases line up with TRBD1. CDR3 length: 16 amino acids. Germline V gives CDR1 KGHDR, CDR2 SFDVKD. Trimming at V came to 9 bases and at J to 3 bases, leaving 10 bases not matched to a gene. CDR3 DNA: TGTGCCACCGGGGCGGGACAGGGGGTAGGGACAGATACGCAGTATTTT. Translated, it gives CATGAGQGVGTDTQYF.

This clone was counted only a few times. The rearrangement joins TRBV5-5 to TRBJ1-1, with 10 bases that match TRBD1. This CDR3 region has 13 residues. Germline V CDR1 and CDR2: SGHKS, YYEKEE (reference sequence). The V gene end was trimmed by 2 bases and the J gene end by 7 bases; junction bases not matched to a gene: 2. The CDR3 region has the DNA TGTGCCAGCAGCTTTGGGACAGGGGTTGAAGCTTTCTTT. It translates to CASSFGTGVEAFF.

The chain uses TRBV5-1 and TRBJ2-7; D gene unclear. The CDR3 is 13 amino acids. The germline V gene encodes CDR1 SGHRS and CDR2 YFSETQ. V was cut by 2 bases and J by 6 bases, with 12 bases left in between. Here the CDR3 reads CASSFRFVSEQYF. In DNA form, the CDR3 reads TGCGCCAGCAGCTTTCGTTTTGTCTCCGAGCAGTACTTC.

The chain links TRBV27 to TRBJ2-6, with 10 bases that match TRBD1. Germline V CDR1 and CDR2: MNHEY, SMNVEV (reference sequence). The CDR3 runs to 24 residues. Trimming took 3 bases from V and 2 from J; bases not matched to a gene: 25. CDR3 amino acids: CASSLLWRTGGKMGSVAGANVLTF. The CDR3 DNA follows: TGTGCCAGCAGTTTGTTGTGGCGGACAGGGGGTAAGATGGGTAGCGTGGCTGGGGCCAACGTCCTGACTTTC.